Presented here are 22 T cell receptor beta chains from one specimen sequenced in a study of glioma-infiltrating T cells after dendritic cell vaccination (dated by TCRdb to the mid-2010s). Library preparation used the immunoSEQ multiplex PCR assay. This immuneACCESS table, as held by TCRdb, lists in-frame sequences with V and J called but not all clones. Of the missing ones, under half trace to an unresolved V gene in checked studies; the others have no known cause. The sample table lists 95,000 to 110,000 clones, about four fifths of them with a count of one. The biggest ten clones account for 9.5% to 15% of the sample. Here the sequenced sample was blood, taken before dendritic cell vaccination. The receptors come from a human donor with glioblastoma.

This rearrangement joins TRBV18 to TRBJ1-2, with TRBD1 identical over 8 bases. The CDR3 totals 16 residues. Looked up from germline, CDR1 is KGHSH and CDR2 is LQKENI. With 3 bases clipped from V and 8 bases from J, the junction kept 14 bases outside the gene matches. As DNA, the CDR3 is TGTGCCAGCTCACCCATGGCAGGGGGCCCTCCGGGAGGCTACACCTTC. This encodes CASSPMAGGPPGGYTF.

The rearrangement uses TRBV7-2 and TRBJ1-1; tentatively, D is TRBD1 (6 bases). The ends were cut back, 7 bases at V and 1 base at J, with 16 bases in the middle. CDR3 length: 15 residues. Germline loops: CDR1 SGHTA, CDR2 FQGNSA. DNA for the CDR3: TGTGCCAGCAATCCCCCGGGACAAGGGAACACTGAAGCTTTCTTT. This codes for CASNPPGQGNTEAFF.

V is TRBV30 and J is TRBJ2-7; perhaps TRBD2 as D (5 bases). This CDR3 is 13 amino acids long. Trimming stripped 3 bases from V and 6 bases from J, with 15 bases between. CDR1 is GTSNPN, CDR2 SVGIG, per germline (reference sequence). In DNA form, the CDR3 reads TGTGCCTGGAGCCGTATCTATGGAGGCGAGCAGTACTTC. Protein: CAWSRIYGGEQYF.

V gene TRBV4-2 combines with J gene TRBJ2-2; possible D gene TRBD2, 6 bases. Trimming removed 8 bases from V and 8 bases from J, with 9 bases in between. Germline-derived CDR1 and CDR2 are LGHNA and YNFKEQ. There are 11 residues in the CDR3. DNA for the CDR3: TGTGCCAGCCGACTAGTTGGGGAGCTGTTTTTT. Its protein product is CASRLVGELFF.

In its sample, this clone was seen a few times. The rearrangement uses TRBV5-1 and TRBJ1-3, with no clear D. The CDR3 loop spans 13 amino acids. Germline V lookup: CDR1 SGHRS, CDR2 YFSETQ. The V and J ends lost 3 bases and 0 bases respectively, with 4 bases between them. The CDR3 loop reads CASSSYSGNTIYF. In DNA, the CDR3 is TGCGCCAGCAGCTCCTACTCTGGAAACACCATATATTTT.

This chain's CDR3 is CASSLNPRDRGMNTEAFF. CDR3 DNA sequence: TGTGCCAGCAGTTTAAACCCCCGGGACAGGGGTATGAACACTGAAGCTTTCTTT. The chain is built from TRBV27 and TRBJ1-1; 10 bases map to TRBD1. The V and J ends lost 2 bases and 0 bases, in that order; junction bases with no gene match: 9. The germline V gene has CDR1 MNHEY and CDR2 SMNVEV (reference sequence). CDR3 length: 18 residues.

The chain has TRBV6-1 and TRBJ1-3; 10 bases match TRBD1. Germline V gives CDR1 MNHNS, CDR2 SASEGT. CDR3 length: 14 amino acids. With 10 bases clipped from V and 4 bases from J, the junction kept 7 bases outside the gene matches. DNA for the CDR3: TGTGCCACCACGGACAGGGGGGAAGGAAACACCATATATTTT. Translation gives CATTDRGEGNTIYF.

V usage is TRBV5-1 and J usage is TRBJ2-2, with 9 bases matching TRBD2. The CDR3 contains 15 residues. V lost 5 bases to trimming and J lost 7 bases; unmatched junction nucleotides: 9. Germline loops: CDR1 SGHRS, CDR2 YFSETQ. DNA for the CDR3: TGCGCCAGCAGGTCTGGGACTAGCCCCGGCGGGGAGCTGTTTTTT. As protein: CASRSGTSPGGELFF.

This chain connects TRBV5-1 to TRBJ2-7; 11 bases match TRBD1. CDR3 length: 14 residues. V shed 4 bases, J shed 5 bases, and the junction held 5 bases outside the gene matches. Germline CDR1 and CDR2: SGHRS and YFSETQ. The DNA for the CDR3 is TGCGCCAGCAGCCTTGGACAGGGGGCTGACGAGCAGTACTTC. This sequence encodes CASSLGQGADEQYF.

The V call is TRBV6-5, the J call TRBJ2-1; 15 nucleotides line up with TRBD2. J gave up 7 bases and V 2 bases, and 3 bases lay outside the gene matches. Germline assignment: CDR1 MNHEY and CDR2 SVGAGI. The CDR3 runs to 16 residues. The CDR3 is CASSYRTSGGANEQFF. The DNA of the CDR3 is TGTGCCAGCAGTTACCGGACTAGCGGGGGGGCAAATGAGCAGTTCTTC.

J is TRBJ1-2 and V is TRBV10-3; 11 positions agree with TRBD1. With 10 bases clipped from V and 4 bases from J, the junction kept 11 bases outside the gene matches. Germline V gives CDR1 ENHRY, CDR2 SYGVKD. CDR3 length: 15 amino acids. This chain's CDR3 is CATIRGQGETYGYTF. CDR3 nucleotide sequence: TGTGCCACCATCAGGGGACAGGGGGAAACCTATGGCTACACCTTC.

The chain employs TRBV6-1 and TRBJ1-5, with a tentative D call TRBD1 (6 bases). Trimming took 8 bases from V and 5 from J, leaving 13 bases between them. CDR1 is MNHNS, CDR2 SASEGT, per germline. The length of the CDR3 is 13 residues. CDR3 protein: CASPTGLYQPQHF. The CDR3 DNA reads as TGTGCCAGCCCCACAGGGTTGTATCAGCCCCAGCATTTT.

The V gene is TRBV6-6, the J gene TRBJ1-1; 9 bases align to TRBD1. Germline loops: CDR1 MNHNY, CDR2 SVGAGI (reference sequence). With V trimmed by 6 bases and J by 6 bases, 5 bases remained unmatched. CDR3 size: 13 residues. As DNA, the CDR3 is TGTGCCAGCAGGGACAGGGGACGGGCTGAAGCTTTCTTT. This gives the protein CASRDRGRAEAFF.

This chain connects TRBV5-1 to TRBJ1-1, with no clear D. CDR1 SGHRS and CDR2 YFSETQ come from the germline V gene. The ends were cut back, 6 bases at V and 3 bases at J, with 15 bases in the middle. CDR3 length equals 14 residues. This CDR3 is CASTFEARDTEAFF. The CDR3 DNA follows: TGCGCCAGCACTTTCGAGGCGAGGGACACTGAAGCTTTCTTT.

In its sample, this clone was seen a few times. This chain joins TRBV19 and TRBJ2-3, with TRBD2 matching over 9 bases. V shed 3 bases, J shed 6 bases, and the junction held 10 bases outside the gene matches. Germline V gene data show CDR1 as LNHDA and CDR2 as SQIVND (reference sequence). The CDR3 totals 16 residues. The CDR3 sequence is CASSMVSSGEGDTQYF. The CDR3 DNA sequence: TGTGCCAGTAGTATGGTGTCTAGCGGGGAAGGGGATACGCAGTATTTT.

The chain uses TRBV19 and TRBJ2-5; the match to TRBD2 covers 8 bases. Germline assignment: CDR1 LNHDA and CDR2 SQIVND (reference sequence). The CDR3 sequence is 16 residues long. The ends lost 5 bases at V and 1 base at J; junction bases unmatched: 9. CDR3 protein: CASSAYSGDSQETQYF. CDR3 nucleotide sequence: TGTGCCAGTAGTGCCTATAGCGGGGACTCCCAAGAGACCCAGTACTTC.

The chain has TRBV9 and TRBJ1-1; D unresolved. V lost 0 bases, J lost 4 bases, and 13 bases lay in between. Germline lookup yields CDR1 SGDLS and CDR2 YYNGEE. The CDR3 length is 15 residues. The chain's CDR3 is CASSVVPATGTEAFF. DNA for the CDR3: TGTGCCAGCAGCGTAGTTCCGGCGACGGGCACTGAAGCTTTCTTT.

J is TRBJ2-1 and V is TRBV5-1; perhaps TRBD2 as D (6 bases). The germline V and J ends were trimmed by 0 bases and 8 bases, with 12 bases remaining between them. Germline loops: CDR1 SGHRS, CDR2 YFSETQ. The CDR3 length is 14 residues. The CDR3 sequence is CASSLAGGVDEQFF. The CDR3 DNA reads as TGCGCCAGCAGCTTGGCCGGCGGGGTCGATGAGCAGTTCTTC.

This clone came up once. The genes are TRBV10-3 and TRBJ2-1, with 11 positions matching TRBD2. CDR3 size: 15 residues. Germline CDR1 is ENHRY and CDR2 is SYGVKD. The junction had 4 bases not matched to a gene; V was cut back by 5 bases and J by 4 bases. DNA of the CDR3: TGTGCCATCAGTCCGTTAGCGGGGGGGTACAATGAGCAGTTCTTC. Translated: CAISPLAGGYNEQFF.

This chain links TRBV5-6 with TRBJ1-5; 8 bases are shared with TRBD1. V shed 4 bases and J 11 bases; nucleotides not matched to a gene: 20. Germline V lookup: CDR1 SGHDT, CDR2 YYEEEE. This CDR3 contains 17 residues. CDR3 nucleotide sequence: TGTGCCAGCAGCCTCGGACAGGGATCCCTGAATAGACTGGCCCAGCATTTT. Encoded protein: CASSLGQGSLNRLAQHF. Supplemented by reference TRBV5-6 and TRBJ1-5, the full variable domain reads DAGVTQSPTHLIKTRGQQVTLRCSPKSGHDTVSWYQQALGQGPQFIFQYYEEEERQRGNFPDRFSGHQFPNYSSELNVNALLLGDSALYLCASSLGQGSLNRLAQHFGDGTRLSIL.

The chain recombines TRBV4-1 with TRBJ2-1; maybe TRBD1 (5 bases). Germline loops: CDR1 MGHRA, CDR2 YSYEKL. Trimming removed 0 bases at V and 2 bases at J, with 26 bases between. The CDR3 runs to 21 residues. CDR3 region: CASSQDLQAPLAGPTYNEQFF. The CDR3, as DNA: TGCGCCAGCAGCCAAGATCTACAGGCACCCCTGGCAGGGCCAACCTACAATGAGCAGTTCTTC.

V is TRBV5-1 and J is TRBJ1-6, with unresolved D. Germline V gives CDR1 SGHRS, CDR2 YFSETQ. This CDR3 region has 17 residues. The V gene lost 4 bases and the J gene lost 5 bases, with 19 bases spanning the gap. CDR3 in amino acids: CASSPQISPAHNSPLHF. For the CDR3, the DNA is TGCGCCAGCAGCCCACAGATTTCCCCAGCCCATAATTCACCCCTCCACTTT.